Listed here are 18 T cell receptor beta chains from one sample, sequenced in a study of Tregs in tolerant kidney transplant recipients. Libraries were prepared by immunoSEQ multiplex PCR; TCRdb keeps only in-frame clonotypes and omits some of them. Seen here are roughly 69,000 clones, 85% to 90% observed once, and the top ten hold roughly 0.4%. This material consisted of CD4+ T cells from blood, taken before the transplant. These receptors came from a human donor who received a combined kidney and bone marrow transplant.

This chain joins TRBV27 and TRBJ1-2, with TRBD1 matching over 8 bases. The CDR3 is 14 amino acids. Losses at the gene ends were 5 bases for V and 6 bases for J; bases not matched to a gene: 8. Germline CDR1 is MNHEY and CDR2 is SMNVEV (reference sequence). The chain's CDR3 is CASSIRTGNNGYTF. The CDR3 DNA reads as TGTGCCAGCAGTATCAGGACAGGGAATAATGGCTACACCTTC.

The genes are TRBV7-3 and TRBJ1-1, with 7 bases aligning to TRBD1. The germline V gene has CDR1 SGHTA and CDR2 FQGTGA. V gave up 2 bases and J gave up 10 bases; unmatched junction bases: 7. There are 13 residues in the CDR3. The CDR3 here is CASSLGQGGPAFF. The CDR3 DNA is TGTGCCAGCAGCTTAGGGCAGGGGGGCCCAGCTTTCTTT. The variable domain in full, with the rest retrieved from reference TRBV7-3 and TRBJ1-1, is GAGVSQTPSNKVTEKGKYVELRCDPISGHTALYWYRQSLGQGPEFLIYFQGTGAADDSGLPNDRFFAVRPEGSVSTLKIQRTERGDSAVYLCASSLGQGGPAFFGQGTRLTVV.

Here the CDR3 reads CASSYSAGGTDTQYF. The CDR3 DNA reads as TGTGCCAGCAGTTACTCTGCGGGAGGCACAGATACGCAGTATTTT. The J gene is TRBJ2-3, the V gene TRBV6-5; 7 bases align to TRBD2. The CDR3 totals 15 residues. V dropped 0 bases and J dropped 1; count of bases not matched to a gene: 1. Germline CDR1 reads MNHEY; CDR2 reads SVGAGI.

V is TRBV9 and J is TRBJ2-5; TRBD2 is a possible D gene (6 bases). This CDR3 comprises 15 residues. V lost 2 bases to trimming and J lost 5 bases, with 16 bases between them. Germline V gives CDR1 SGDLS, CDR2 YYNGEE. Here the CDR3 DNA reads TGTGCCAGCAGCGTTAAAGGCCAGGCGGGGGAGACCCAGTACTTC. It translates to CASSVKGQAGETQYF.

The V gene is TRBV6-1, the J gene TRBJ2-1; 9 bases map to TRBD2. After removal of 5 bases from V and 8 bases from J, the junction contained 7 bases not matched to a gene. The CDR3 extends over 14 amino acids. From germline, CDR1 is MNHNS and CDR2 SASEGT. Here the CDR3 DNA reads TGTGCCAGCAGTCTCACTAGCGGGCGACATGAGCAGTTCTTC. As protein: CASSLTSGRHEQFF.

The chain is built from TRBV28 and TRBJ2-2; TRBD1 might be the D (5 bases). V gave up 6 bases and J gave up 7 bases, with 12 bases separating them. Germline CDR1 reads MDHEN; CDR2 reads SYDVKM. The CDR3 is 13 amino acids. The DNA of the CDR3 is TGTGCCAGCAGGGCAGGGTTGAACGGGGAGCTGTTTTTT. It specifies CASRAGLNGELFF.

In this sample, this clone turned up a few times. V is TRBV7-6 and J is TRBJ2-7; D call uncertain. V was shortened by 3 bases and J by 6 bases, with 12 bases between the two germline ends. This CDR3 contains 13 residues. In germline, CDR1 is SGHVS, CDR2 FNYEAQ. Here the CDR3 DNA reads TGTGCCAGCAGCTTTTCGCCCCAGGCCGAGCAGTACTTC. Translation: CASSFSPQAEQYF.

V and J are TRBV28 and TRBJ1-2, with 10 bases matching TRBD1. Trimming cost V 2 bases and J 4 bases; bases outside gene matches: 10. Germline lookup yields CDR1 MDHEN and CDR2 SYDVKM. This CDR3 has 17 residues. CDR3 DNA: TGTGCCAGCAGTTTAGCCGGGACAGGGGATTATGTCTATGGCTACACCTTC. Translated: CASSLAGTGDYVYGYTF.

V and J are TRBV5-1 and TRBJ1-1; D is perhaps TRBD1 (6 bases). The CDR3 spans 14 residues. In germline, CDR1 is SGHRS, CDR2 YFSETQ. Trimming shortened V by 5 bases and J by 1 base, and 12 bases separated the two germline ends. CDR3 region: CASSPGQTNTEAFF. In DNA, the CDR3 is TGCGCCAGCAGTCCGGGACAAACGAACACTGAAGCTTTCTTT.

This chain joins TRBV5-6 and TRBJ2-7; TRBD1 agrees at 7 bases. CDR3 length equals 14 residues. V trimming: 2 bases; J trimming: 2 bases; junction bases outside the gene matches: 4. The germline CDR1 and CDR2 sequences are SGHDT and YYEEEE. DNA for the CDR3: TGTGCCAGCAGCTTACAGGGGCGAACCTACGAGCAGTACTTC. Translation: CASSLQGRTYEQYF.

The CDR3 sequence is CASSQAVQGPQAYEQYF. DNA for the CDR3: TGTGCCAGCAGCCAAGCTGTGCAGGGGCCTCAGGCCTACGAGCAGTACTTC. V usage is TRBV4-2 and J usage is TRBJ2-7; a weak D match, TRBD1 (6 bases). Trimming cost V 1 base and J 2 bases, with 18 bases left between them. The CDR3 covers 17 residues. Per germline, CDR1 LGHNA and CDR2 YNFKEQ.

This clone was detected only once. The chain combines TRBV28 with TRBJ1-5; 7 bases are shared with TRBD1. Looked up from germline, CDR1 is MDHEN and CDR2 is SYDVKM. The V and J ends lost 5 bases and 0 bases, in that order; junction bases with no gene match: 7. The CDR3 loop spans 16 amino acids. The CDR3, as DNA: TGTGCCAGCAGTATAAACGGACAGGCTAGCAATCAGCCCCAGCATTTT. Amino acids: CASSINGQASNQPQHF.

A single count supports this clone. V usage is TRBV21-1 and J usage is TRBJ2-5; the tabulated D call, TRBD1, remains unverified against the DNA. TRBV21-1 is an annotated pseudogene. The CDR3 sequence is 19 residues long. CDR3 region: CASSKAPACGQGDWKTQYF. In DNA form, the CDR3 reads TGTGCCAGCAGCAAAGCACCCGCCTGTGGGCAGGGGGATTGGAAGACCCAGTACTTC.

The rearrangement joins TRBV4-2 to TRBJ2-1; the match to TRBD2 covers 15 bases. From germline, CDR1 is LGHNA and CDR2 YNFKEQ. The length of the CDR3 is 15 residues. J was trimmed by 9 bases and V by 4 bases; bases with no gene match: 4. The CDR3 protein is CASSPRTSGRGEQFF. The CDR3 coding sequence is TGTGCCAGCAGCCCGAGGACTAGCGGGAGGGGTGAGCAGTTCTTC.

This rearrangement joins TRBV28 to TRBJ1-2, with a tentative D call TRBD1 (5 bases). The CDR3 runs 15 residues. Trimming pared 3 bases from V and 4 bases from J, leaving 15 bases between. Germline loops: CDR1 MDHEN, CDR2 SYDVKM. In DNA form, the CDR3 reads TGTGCCAGCAGTTTGCACGGACTGGGGGGCTATGGCTACACCTTC. Protein sequence: CASSLHGLGGYGYTF.

The chain has TRBV19 and TRBJ2-6, with D maybe TRBD2 (5 bases). Germline loops: CDR1 LNHDA, CDR2 SQIVND (reference sequence). Trimming stripped 7 bases from V and 1 base from J, with 5 bases between. This CDR3 region has 13 residues. DNA of the CDR3: TGTGCCAGTACGGGGTCTGGGGCCAACGTCCTGACTTTC. Amino acids: CASTGSGANVLTF.

V and J are TRBV5-1 and TRBJ2-1; 9 bases map to TRBD2. Germline trimming cut 0 bases from V and 4 bases from J; bases unmatched to any gene: 5. CDR1 and CDR2 (germline): SGHRS, YFSETQ. The CDR3 is 16 residues long. The CDR3 reads CASSLGAGGGYNEQFF. The CDR3, as DNA: TGCGCCAGCAGCTTGGGCGCGGGAGGGGGGTACAATGAGCAGTTCTTC. The whole variable domain, remainder taken from reference TRBV5-1 and TRBJ2-1, is KAGVTQTPRYLIKTRGQQVTLSCSPISGHRSVSWYQQTPGQGLQFLFEYFSETQRNKGNFPGRFSGRQFSNSRSEMNVSTLELGDSALYLCASSLGAGGGYNEQFFGPGTRLTVL.

The V gene is TRBV7-6, the J gene TRBJ2-7; TRBD2 might be the D (5 bases). Germline V gene lookup returns CDR1 SGHVS and CDR2 FNYEAQ. Trimming removed 4 bases at V and 2 bases at J, with 9 bases between. This CDR3 is 13 amino acids long. CDR3 coding DNA: TGTGCCAGCAGCTCCGGGGTGACCTACGAGCAGTACTTC. Its translation: CASSSGVTYEQYF.